This TCR beta chain was obtained from a study of T cells expressing NK-cell markers. In the study overall: From sorted CD3+CD56+NKG2C+, CD3+CD56+NKG2C- and CD3+CD56-NKG2C+ T cells came the TCR beta repertoires.

From the 5' RACE reads, TCRdb lists one entry per CDR3 protein and no DNA. Across around 140,000 distinct CDR3 sequences, the top ten clones capture less than 15% of the sample. The CDR3 totals 16 residues. From germline, CDR1 is MGHRA and CDR2 YSYEKL. Sequenced: blood T cells: a sorted CD56 or NKG2C T cell subset, CD4+ or CD8+ T cells, or bulk PBMC T cells (not recorded which). The clonotype originates from a man in his late teens or twenties in good health. J is TRBJ2-1 and V is TRBV4-1; the D call of TRBD2 rests on TCRdb alone, since no DNA is present to check it. This CDR3 reads CASSSLGLAGYNEQFF.